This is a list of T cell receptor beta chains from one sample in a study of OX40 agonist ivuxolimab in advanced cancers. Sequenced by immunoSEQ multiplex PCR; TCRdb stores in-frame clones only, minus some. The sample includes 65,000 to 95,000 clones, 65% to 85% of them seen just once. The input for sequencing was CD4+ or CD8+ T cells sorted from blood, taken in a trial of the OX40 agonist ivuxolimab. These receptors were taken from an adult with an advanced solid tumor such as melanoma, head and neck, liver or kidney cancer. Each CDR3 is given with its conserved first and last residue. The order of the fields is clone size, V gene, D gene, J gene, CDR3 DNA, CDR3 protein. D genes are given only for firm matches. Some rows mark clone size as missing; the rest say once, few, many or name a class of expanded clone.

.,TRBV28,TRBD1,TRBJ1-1,TGTGCCAGCCACAGGGGGCGAAGGAACACTGAAGCTTTCTTT,CASHRGRRNTEAFF
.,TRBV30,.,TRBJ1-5,TGTGCCTGGAGTGGCCCGGGAGGAGGGAATCAGCCCCAGCATTTT,CAWSGPGGGNQPQHF
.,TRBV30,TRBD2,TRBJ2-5,TGTGCCTGGAGTCGGAGACTAGCGGGAGCCTACCAAGAGACCCAGTACTTC,CAWSRRLAGAYQETQYF
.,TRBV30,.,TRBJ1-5,TGTGCCTGGAGTGACAGTGGCAATCAGCCCCAGCATTTT,CAWSDSGNQPQHF
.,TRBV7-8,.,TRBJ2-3,TGTGCCAGCAGCTTACGGCAGCGGCCCCACACAGATACGCAGTATTTT,CASSLRQRPHTDTQYF
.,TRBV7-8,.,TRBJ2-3,TGTGCCAGCAGCTCCCCCCGAGATACGCAGTATTTT,CASSSPRDTQYF
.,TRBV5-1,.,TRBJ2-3,TGCGCCAGCAGCTTACGGCAGGTCTTTAGCACAGATACGCAGTATTTT,CASSLRQVFSTDTQYF
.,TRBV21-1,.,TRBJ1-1,TGTGCCAGCAGCCCGACAGGGGCGCGGGGGACTGAAGCTTTCTTT,CASSPTGARGTEAFF
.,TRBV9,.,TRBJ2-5,TGTGCCAGCAGCCCCCCCCAGAGCCAAGAGACCCAGTACTTC,CASSPPQSQETQYF
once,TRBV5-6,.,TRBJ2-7,TGTGCCAGCAGCATTGCGACCTACGAGCAGTACTTC,CASSIATYEQYF
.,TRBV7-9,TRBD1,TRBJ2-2,TGTGCCAGCAGTCCGGGACAGGGGGTTGGCGGGGAGCTGTTTTTT,CASSPGQGVGGELFF
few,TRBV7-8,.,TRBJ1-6,TGTGCCAGCAGCTTAGTTTCGCAGCGTTCACCCCTCCACTTT,CASSLVSQRSPLHF
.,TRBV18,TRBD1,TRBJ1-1,TGTGCCAGCTCAGCAAACAGGGGGCGTGGGACTGAAGCTTTCTTT,CASSANRGRGTEAFF
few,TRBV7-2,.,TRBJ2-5,TGTGCCAGCAGCTTAGGGGGTAGGGAGACCCAGTACTTC,CASSLGGRETQYF
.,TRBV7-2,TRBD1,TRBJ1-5,TGTGCCAGCAGCCAGGGACAGGGTAGTCAGCCCCAGCATTTT,CASSQGQGSQPQHF
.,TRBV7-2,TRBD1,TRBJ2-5,TGTGCCAGCATAGGACAGGGGGAAGTGGAGACCCAGTACTTC,CASIGQGEVETQYF
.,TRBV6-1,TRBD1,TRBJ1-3,TGTGCCAGCAGTGTGGGACAGGGAATCGGAAACACCATATATTTT,CASSVGQGIGNTIYF
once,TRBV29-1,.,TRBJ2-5,TGCAGCGTGGGGGGGGCCCAAGAGACCCAGTACTTC,CSVGGAQETQYF
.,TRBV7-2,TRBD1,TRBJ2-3,TGTGCCAGCAGCCCGACAGGGGGCGTAGGAGATACGCAGTATTTT,CASSPTGGVGDTQYF
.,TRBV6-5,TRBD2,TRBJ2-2,TGTGCCAGCAGTGCTAGCGGGGTCACCGGGGAGCTGTTTTTT,CASSASGVTGELFF
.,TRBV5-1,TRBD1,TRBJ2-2,TGCGCCAGCAGTTCTGACAGGGGATCTACCGGGGAGCTGTTTTTT,CASSSDRGSTGELFF
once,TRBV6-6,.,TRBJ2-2,TGTGCCAGCAGTTTACGGACGGGGATCACCGGGGAGCTGTTTTTT,CASSLRTGITGELFF